The T cell receptor beta chain described here comes from a study of blood T cells in healthy people across ages. Study-wide context: The capture of about one barcoded beta molecule per two T cells was achieved by template switching.

This clonotype was recorded at least ten times. This CDR3 contains 15 residues. Trimming pared 1 base from V and 5 bases from J, leaving 12 bases between. Per the germline V gene, CDR1 is SEHNR and CDR2 is FQNEAQ (reference sequence). Then a second PCR, running about 7 to 11 cycles, was carried out with a sample-barcoded 5' primer and a J-beta primer mix. Every individual sample yielded 3 million or more paired-end reads (each containing CDR3). TCRdb re-derived calls from the 5' RACE reads in MiXCR, one entry per CDR3 protein. The sample records approximately 850,000 distinct CDR3 sequences, roughly 60% being singletons. Caucasian, healthy and from Russia, the donors were aged between about 6 and 90.

The rearrangement uses TRBV7-9 and TRBJ2-1; D call uncertain. The TCR originated in a man aged 30-40 years in good health. Sequencing was carried out using blood. In nucleotides, the CDR3 is TGTGCCAGCAGCTTAGAATTGTGGCAGCACAATGAGCAGTTCTTC. This sequence encodes CASSLELWQHNEQFF.